This TCR beta chain was recovered during a study of response to subunit inactivated influenza vaccine. Using its own MiXCR run on the RT-PCR reads, TCRdb lists one record per CDR3 protein. The table shows 600,000 to 850,000 distinct CDR3 sequences, with 14% occurring only once. Overall study results and limits: It was the authors' suggestion that each seasonal influenza vaccination recruits few new T cells.

This clonotype appeared a few times. Its antigen is not known. This clonotype was sampled from a man between 50 and 59 years old who received an inactivated influenza vaccine. This specimen was PBMCs from blood, taken roughly 2 weeks before vaccination.

The CDR3 here is CASSYSGTHRGISPLHF. The CDR3 nucleotides read TGTGCCAGCAGTTATTCCGGGACCCACCGCGGTATTTCACCCCTCCACTTT. The rearrangement uses TRBV6-2 or TRBV6-3 and TRBJ1-6; possibly TRBD1 for D (5 bases). CDR1 and CDR2 (germline): MNHEY, SVGEGT. CDR3 length equals 17 residues. Trimming removed 3 bases at V and 9 bases at J, with 21 bases between.